This T cell receptor (beta chain) stems from a study of immune cell composition in non-small cell lung cancer. The repertoire was sequenced with immunoSEQ multiplex PCR; TCRdb's copy has only in-frame clones and lacks some. The table lists thousands of clones, 70% to 90% of them singletons. Frozen unsorted single-cell suspensions supplied the genomic DNA. This clone came up a few times. The length of the CDR3 is 16 residues. Per the germline V gene, CDR1 is SQVTM and CDR2 is ANQGSEA. With 6 bases clipped from V and 7 bases from J, the junction kept 15 bases outside the gene matches. Sequenced: lung tumor tissue. This clonotype was obtained from a human donor with non-small cell lung cancer. The genes are TRBV29-1 and TRBJ2-1; 10 nucleotides agree with TRBD2. CDR3 amino acids: CSVEPWTSGTVNEQFF. The CDR3 DNA reads as TGCAGCGTCGAACCTTGGACTAGCGGAACTGTAAATGAGCAGTTCTTC.